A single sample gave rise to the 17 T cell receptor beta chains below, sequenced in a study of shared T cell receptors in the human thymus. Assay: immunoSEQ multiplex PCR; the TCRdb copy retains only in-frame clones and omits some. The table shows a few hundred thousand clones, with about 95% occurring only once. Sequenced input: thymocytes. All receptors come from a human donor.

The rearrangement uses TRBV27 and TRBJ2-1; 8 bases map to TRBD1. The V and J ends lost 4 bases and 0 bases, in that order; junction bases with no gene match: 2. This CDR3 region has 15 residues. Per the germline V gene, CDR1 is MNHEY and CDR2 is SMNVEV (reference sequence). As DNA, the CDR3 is TGTGCCAGCAGTTCAGGACAGGGCTCCTACAATGAGCAGTTCTTC. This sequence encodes CASSSGQGSYNEQFF.

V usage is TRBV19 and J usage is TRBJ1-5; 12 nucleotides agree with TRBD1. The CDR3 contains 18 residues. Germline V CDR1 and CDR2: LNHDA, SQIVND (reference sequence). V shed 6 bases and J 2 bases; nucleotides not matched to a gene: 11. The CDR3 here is CASRRARDRGHRNQPQHF. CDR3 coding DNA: TGTGCCAGTAGAAGGGCCCGGGACAGGGGGCATCGCAATCAGCCCCAGCATTTT.

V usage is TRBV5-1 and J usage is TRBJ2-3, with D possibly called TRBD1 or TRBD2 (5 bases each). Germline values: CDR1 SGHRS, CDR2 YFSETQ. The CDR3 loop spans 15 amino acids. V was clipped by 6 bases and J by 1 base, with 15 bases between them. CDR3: CASKPKGTGTDTQYF. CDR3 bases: TGCGCCAGCAAGCCTAAAGGGACCGGCACAGATACGCAGTATTTT.

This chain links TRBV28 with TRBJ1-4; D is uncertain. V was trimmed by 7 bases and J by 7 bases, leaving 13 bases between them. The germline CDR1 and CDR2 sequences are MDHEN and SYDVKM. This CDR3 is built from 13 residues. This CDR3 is CASTSGRVEKLFF. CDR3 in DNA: TGTGCCAGCACGTCGGGGAGGGTTGAAAAACTGTTTTTT.

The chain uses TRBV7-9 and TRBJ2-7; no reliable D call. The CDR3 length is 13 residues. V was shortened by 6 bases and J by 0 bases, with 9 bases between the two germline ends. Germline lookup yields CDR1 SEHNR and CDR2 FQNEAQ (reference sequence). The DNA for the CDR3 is TGTGCCAGCAGGCCGGCTGGCTCCTACGAGCAGTACTTC. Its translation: CASRPAGSYEQYF.

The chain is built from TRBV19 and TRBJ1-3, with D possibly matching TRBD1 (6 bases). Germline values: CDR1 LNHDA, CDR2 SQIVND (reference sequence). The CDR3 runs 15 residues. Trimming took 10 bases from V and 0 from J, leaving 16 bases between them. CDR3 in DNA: TGTGCCACGGCCGGGGGCAGGGGCTCTGGAAACACCATATATTTT. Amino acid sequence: CATAGGRGSGNTIYF. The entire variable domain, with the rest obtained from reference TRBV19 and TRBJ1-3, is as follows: DGGITQSPKYLFRKEGQNVTLSCEQNLNHDAMYWYRQDPGQGLRLIYYSQIVNDFQKGDIAEGYSVSREKKESFPLTVTSAQKNPTAFYLCATAGGRGSGNTIYFGEGSWLTVV.

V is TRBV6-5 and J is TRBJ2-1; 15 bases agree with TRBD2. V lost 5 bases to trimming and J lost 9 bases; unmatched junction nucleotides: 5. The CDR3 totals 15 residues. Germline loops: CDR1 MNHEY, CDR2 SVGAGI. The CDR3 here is CASSLGTSGRSEQFF. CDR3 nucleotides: TGTGCCAGCAGTCTGGGGACTAGCGGGAGGAGTGAGCAGTTCTTC.

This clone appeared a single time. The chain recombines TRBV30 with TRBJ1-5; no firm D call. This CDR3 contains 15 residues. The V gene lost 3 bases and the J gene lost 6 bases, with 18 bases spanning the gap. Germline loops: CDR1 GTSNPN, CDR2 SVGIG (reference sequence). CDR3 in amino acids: CAWSQILGRAQPQHF. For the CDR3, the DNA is TGTGCCTGGAGCCAAATACTCGGACGTGCTCAGCCCCAGCATTTT.

CDR3 sequence: CASGLTLRGDRGTEAFF. The CDR3 DNA follows: TGTGCTAGTGGTTTGACTTTGAGGGGGGACAGGGGCACTGAAGCTTTCTTT. This chain connects TRBV12-5 to TRBJ1-1; TRBD1 matches at 10 bases. This CDR3 has 17 residues. Germline CDR1 and CDR2: LGHNT and FRNRAP. The V gene end was trimmed by 2 bases and the J gene end by 4 bases; junction bases not matched to a gene: 10.

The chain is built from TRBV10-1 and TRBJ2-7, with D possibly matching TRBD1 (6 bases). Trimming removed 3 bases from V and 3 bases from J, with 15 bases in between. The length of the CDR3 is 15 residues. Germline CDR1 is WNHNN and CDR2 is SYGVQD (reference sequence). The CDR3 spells CASSEWGQGYYEQYF. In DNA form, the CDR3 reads TGCGCCAGCAGTGAATGGGGGCAGGGTTACTACGAGCAGTACTTC.

The CDR3 DNA reads TGTGCCAGCAGTGATGAGGGGACAAGAAACACCATATATTTT. It is translated as CASSDEGTRNTIYF. V usage is TRBV2 and J usage is TRBJ1-3, with D tentatively TRBD1 (6 bases). Per the germline V gene, CDR1 is SNHLY and CDR2 is FYNNEI. The CDR3 sequence is 14 residues long. With 3 bases removed from V and 5 bases from J, the gap between germline ends came to 11 bases.

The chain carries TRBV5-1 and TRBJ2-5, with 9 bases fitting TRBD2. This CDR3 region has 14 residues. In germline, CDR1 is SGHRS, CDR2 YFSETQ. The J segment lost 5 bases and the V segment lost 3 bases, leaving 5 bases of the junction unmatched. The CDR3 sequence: CASSSGTSQETQYF. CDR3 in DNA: TGCGCCAGCAGCTCTGGGACTAGCCAGGAGACCCAGTACTTC.

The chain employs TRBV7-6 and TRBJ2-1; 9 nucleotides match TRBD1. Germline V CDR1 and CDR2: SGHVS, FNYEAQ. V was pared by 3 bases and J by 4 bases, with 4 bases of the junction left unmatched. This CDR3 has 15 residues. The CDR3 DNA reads TGTGCCAGCAGCTTGTACAGGGGGCTGTACAATGAGCAGTTCTTC. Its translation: CASSLYRGLYNEQFF.

The CDR3 spells CASGGDRDQETQYF. CDR3 DNA: TGTGCCAGCGGCGGGGACAGGGACCAAGAGACCCAGTACTTC. This chain joins TRBV28 and TRBJ2-5; 9 bases match TRBD1. The CDR3 length is 14 residues. In germline, CDR1 is MDHEN, CDR2 SYDVKM. Trimming cost V 8 bases and J 0 bases; bases outside gene matches: 4.

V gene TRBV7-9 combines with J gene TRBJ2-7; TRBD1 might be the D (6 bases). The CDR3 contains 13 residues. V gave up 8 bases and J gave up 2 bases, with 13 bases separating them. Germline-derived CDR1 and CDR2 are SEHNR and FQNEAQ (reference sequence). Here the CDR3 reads CASSRGGPYEQYF. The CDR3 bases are TGTGCCAGCTCACGTGGGGGCCCCTACGAGCAGTACTTC.

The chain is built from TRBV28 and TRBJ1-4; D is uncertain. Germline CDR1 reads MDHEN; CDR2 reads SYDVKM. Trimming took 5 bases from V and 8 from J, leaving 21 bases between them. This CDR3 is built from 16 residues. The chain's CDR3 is CASSPKIRSSGEKLFF. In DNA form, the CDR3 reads TGTGCCAGCAGTCCAAAGATTAGGAGCTCAGGCGAAAAACTGTTTTTT.

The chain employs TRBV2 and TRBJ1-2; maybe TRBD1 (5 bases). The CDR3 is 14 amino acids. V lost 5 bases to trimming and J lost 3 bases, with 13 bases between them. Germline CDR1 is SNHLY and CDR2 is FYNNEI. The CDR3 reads CASSHPGVDYGYTF. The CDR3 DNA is TGTGCCAGCAGTCACCCGGGGGTGGACTATGGCTACACCTTC.